This TCR beta chain was sequenced in a study of cytomegalovirus exposure and HLA in healthy donors. A multiplex PCR was run with 60 Vbeta primers and 13 Jbeta primers. Sequenced by immunoSEQ multiplex PCR; TCRdb stores in-frame clones only, minus some. The sample lists roughly 200,000 clones, approximately 80% occurring once. Germline-derived CDR1 and CDR2 are SGHRS and YFSETQ. Losses at the gene ends were 2 bases for V and 2 bases for J; bases not matched to a gene: 1. This CDR3 is 13 amino acids long. The specimen sequenced was PBMCs. This clonotype was sampled from a woman aged 18-29 years in good health and CMV-seronegative. This sequence joins TRBV5-1 and TRBJ2-7; 7 bases align to TRBD2. This CDR3 is CASSLAGTYEQYF. CDR3 coding DNA: TGCGCCAGCAGCTTAGCGGGAACCTACGAGCAGTACTTC.